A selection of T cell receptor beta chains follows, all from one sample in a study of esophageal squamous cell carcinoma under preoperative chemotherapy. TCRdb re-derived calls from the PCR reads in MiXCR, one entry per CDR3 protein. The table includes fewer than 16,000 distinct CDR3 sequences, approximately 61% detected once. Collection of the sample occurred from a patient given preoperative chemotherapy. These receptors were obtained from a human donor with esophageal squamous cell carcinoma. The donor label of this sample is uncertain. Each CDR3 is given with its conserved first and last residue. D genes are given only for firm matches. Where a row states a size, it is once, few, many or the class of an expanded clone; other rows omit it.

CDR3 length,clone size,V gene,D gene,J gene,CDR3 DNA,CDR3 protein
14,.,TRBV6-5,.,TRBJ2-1,TGTGCCAGCAGTTACGGGCCTTACTCCAATGAGCAGTTCTTC,CASSYGPYSNEQFF
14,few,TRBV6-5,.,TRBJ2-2,TGTGCCAGCAGTTACTCGAGGGACACCGGGGAGCTGTTTTTT,CASSYSRDTGELFF
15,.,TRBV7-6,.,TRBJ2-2,TGTGCCAGCAGCAAAACAGAACTGAACACCGGGGAGCTGTTTTTT,CASSKTELNTGELFF
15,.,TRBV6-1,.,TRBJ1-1,TGTGCCAGCAGCCGGAAGGGACGACAGGACACTGAAGCTTTCTTT,CASSRKGRQDTEAFF
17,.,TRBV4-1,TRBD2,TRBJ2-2,TGCGCCAGCAGCCAAGGTGGGCTAGCGGGAGGAACCGGGGAGCTGTTTTTT,CASSQGGLAGGTGELFF
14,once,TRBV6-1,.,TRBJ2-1,TGTGCCAGCACCCCCGGACCCGGCCCCAATGAGCAGTTCTTC,CASTPGPGPNEQFF
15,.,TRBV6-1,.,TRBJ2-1,TGTGCCAGCAGTGAATGCTGTGGGAAATACGGGGAGCTGTTTTTC,CASSECCGKYGELFF
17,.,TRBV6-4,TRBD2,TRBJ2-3,TGTGCCAGCAGTGAGGGTCTAGCGGGAGGTGGCACAGATACGCAGTATTTC,CASSEGLAGGGTDTQYF
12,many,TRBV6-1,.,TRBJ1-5,TGTGCCAGCAGGTCCAGCGGTCAGCCCCAGCATTTT,CASRSSGQPQHF
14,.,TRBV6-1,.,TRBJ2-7,TGTGCCAGCAGTGAAGAGAATAGCCAGGGCGAGCAGTACTTC,CASSEENSQGEQYF
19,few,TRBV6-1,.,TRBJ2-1,TGTGCCAGCAGTGAAGAAGTTAGCGGCGTCTTCTCCCGTCGCAATGAGCAGTTCTTC,CASSEEVSGVFSRRNEQFF
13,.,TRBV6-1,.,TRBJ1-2,TGTGCCAGCAAGGCCCAGAGAGACGGGGGAGACACCTTC,CASKAQRDGGDTF
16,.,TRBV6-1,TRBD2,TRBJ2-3,TGTGCCAGCAGGGGCAACGGGGGGGGCGGCCAAGATACGCAGTATTTT,CASRGNGGGGQDTQYF
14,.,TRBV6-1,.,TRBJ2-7,TGTGCCAGCAGTGAACCAAATATCTCCTACGAGCAGTACTTC,CASSEPNISYEQYF
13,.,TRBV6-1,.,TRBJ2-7,TGTGCCAGCACCCTTGGAGTCAACTACGAGCAGTACTTC,CASTLGVNYEQYF
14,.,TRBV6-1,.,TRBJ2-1,TGTGCCAGCAGTGAAGCGCGGGCTTCTAATGAGCAGTTCTTC,CASSEARASNEQFF
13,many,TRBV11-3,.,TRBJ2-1,TGTGCCAGCAGCCCGGACACCTTCAATGAGCAGTTCTTC,CASSPDTFNEQFF
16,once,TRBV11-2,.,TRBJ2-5,TGTGCCAGCAGCTTCCAGCCTTATAGCGGACAAGAGACCCAGTACTTC,CASSFQPYSGQETQYF
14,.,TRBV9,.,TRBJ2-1,TGTGCCAGCAGCGTGGGGGCCGTAGGAGAGACCCAGTTCTTC,CASSVGAVGETQFF
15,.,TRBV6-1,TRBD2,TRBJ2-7,TGTGCCAGCAGTGGGACTAGCGGGAGCTCCTACGAGCAGTACTTC,CASSGTSGSSYEQYF
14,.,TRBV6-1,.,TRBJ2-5,TGTGCGGGCAGTGGGGGACGAGCCGACGAGACGCAGTACTTC,CAGSGGRADETQYF
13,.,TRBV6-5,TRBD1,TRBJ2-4,TGTGCCAGCGGTTGGGACAGAAAAGACATCCAGTACTTC,CASGWDRKDIQYF
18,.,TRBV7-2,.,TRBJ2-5,TGTGCCAGCAGCTTACGCCGGGTTACAGGGCTATCCTACAATGAGCAGTACTTC,CASSLRRVTGLSYNEQYF
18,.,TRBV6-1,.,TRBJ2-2,TGTGCCAGCAGTGAACATCTCCCACTTGTTCGGCGGACCGGTGCGCAGTTTTTT,CASSEHLPLVRRTGAQFF
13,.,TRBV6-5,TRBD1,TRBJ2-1,TGTGCCAGCAGTTCGGGACAGTACAATGAGCAGTTCTTC,CASSSGQYNEQFF
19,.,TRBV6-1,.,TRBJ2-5,TGTGCCAGCAGTGAAGCTGCGGGGAAAGGGGGCCGAGACCAAGAGACCCAGTACTTC,CASSEAAGKGGRDQETQYF
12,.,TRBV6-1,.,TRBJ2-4,TGTGCCAGCAGTGAATCCTGGGGCATTCAGTACTTC,CASSESWGIQYF
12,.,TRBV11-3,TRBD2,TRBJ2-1,TGTGCCAGCGAGGGACTATCCTACGAGCAGTTCTTC,CASEGLSYEQFF
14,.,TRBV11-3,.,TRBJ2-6,TGTGCCAGCAGCACGGGCCTTGGGGCGGAGGTCCTGTCTTTC,CASSTGLGAEVLSF
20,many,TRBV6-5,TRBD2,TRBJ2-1,TGTGCCAGCAGTTACTCTCATATTGGCGGGGGAAGAAGGTCCATCTACGAGCAGTTCTTC,CASSYSHIGGGRRSIYEQFF
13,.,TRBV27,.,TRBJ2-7,TGTGCCAGCAAGGGAGAAAACCTCTACGAGCAGTACTTC,CASKGENLYEQYF
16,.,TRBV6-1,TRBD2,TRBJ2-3,TGTGCCAGCAGTCGCACGGGGGGGGGCGGGAAAAACACGCAGTATTTC,CASSRTGGGGKNTQYF
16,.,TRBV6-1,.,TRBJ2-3,TGTGCCAGCAGGGAAGGTGGGGGGCGTGCCACAGATACGCAGTATTTT,CASREGGGRATDTQYF
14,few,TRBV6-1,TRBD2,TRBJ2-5,TGTGCCAGCAGTATGCGGGAGGGCGGGGAGACCCAGTACTTC,CASSMREGGETQYF